This T cell receptor (delta chain) was identified in a study of gamma-delta chains in newborns, infants, children. Study in general: Microbial exposure reportedly drives polyclonal innate γδ T cell expansion after birth.

TCRdb applied CATT to the reads for clone calling. The data contain roughly 7,900 delta-chain clones, about 3.7% of them seen just once; the ten biggest clones take up around 15%. This receptor was identified in a child who was a newborn, infant or young child, either healthy, febrile or measles-vaccinated (not recorded which). The material sequenced was blood.

The CDR3 loop reads CACDAAGGRDTRQMFF. The CDR3 DNA sequence: TGTGCCTGTGACGCCGCTGGGGGCCGGGACACCCGACAGATGTTTTTC. The chain employs TRDV2 and TRDJ3; the match to TRDD3 covers 7 bases. The J segment lost 5 bases and the V segment lost 3 bases, leaving 6 bases of the junction unmatched. The CDR3 is made up of 16 amino acids. Germline CDR1 GEAIGNYY, CDR2 EKD.